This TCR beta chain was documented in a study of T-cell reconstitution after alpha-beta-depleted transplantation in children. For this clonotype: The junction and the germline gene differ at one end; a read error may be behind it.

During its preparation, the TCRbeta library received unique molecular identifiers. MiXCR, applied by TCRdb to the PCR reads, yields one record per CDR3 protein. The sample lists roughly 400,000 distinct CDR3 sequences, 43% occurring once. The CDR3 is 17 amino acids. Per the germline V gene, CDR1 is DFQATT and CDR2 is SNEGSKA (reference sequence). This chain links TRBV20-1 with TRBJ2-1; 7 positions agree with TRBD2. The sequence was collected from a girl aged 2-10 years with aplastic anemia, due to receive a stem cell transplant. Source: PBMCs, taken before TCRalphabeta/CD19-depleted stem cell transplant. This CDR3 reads CCARVLLRGGSYNEQFF. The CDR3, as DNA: TGCTGTGCTAGAGTCCTACTTCGCGGGGGCTCCTACAATGAGCAGTTCTTC.